Sequencing of this T cell receptor (beta chain) was carried out in a study of a mutant IDH1 vaccine in newly diagnosed glioma. Study-level results: Pseudoprogression seemed unrelated to changes in top peripheral T cell clonotypes.

The V gene end was trimmed by 4 bases and the J gene end by 5 bases; junction bases not matched to a gene: 11. Germline CDR1 is MNHEY and CDR2 is SMNVEV (reference sequence). This CDR3 is 17 amino acids long. The protocol was immunoSEQ multiplex PCR, while the TCRdb copy is restricted to in-frame clones and leaves out a portion. This sample carries 35,000 to 50,000 clones, 85% to 95% of them seen once, and the ten largest clones take roughly 2.3%. Regarding time point: week 35, safety follow-up. Each dose of the vaccine consisted of 300 ug of mutant IDH1 20-mer peptide, with topical imiquimod. Concerning this clone itself: Its antigen is not identified.

The chain couples TRBV27 to TRBJ2-5, with TRBD1 identical over 12 bases. The TCR comes from a man aged 50 or older with glioma. The sample was PBMCs, taken from a glioma patient whose treatment included an IDH1 peptide vaccine. The CDR3 DNA reads TGTGCCAGCAGTTACCTCTCCGGGACAGGGGGCCCGGAGACCCAGTACTTC. It is translated as CASSYLSGTGGPETQYF.